This T cell receptor (beta chain) was sequenced in a study of T cell repertoires in cytomegalovirus infection. About the study: The authors relied on CMV epitopes, both recently identified HLA-C-restricted and well-studied HLA-B-restricted.

Between the trimmed V and J ends, which lost 6 bases and 7 bases, there was a span of 10 bases. The CDR3 has 11 amino acids. CDR1 is WSHSY and CDR2 is SAAADI in the germline V gene. This clonotype has only a few counts. Its antigen is not identified. Each CDR3 protein is one row after TCRdb ran MiXCR on the reads. The sample lists nearly 700,000 distinct CDR3 sequences; about 33% were seen once. The rearrangement joins TRBV10-2 to TRBJ2-7; D perhaps matches TRBD2 (6 bases). Sequenced here: cultured PBMCs, sampled from culture after CMV antigen stimulation. This TCR came from a human donor in good health (CMV status not recorded). Some clones in this sample may be carry-over from other donors' samples. CDR3 bases: TGCGCCAGCAGACTAGCCCAAGAGCAGTACTTC. Its translation is CASRLAQEQYF.